The present T cell receptor (beta chain) was sequenced within a study of blood T cells in healthy people across ages. Using a J-beta primer mix together with a sample-barcoded 5' primer, a second PCR was run for about 6 to 12 cycles. Researchers report that each sample yielded at least 2.5 million CDR3-containing paired-end reads. TCRdb re-called the 5' RACE reads through MiXCR, storing one row per CDR3 protein. The sample records roughly 1.9 million distinct CDR3 sequences, approximately 40% being singletons. Study-level results: Significant beta diversity loss was already apparent by age around 36, declining roughly linearly. Long-lived donors carried more naive CD4+ cells and greater diversity than aged donors.

Worth noting for this clonotype: As yet, its antigen is unknown.

The CDR3 sequence is 15 residues long. Germline V gene sequence: CDR1 SGHDN, CDR2 FVKESK. Germline trimming cut 1 base from V and 2 bases from J; bases unmatched to any gene: 2. V is TRBV14 and J is TRBJ2-7; 10 bases align to TRBD1. This receptor was identified in a human donor in good health. Sequences were obtained from blood. Here the CDR3 DNA reads TGTGCCAGCAGCCAAGGGGACAGGGGCACCTACGAGCAGTACTTC. This codes for CASSQGDRGTYEQYF.